This T cell receptor (beta chain) emerged from a study of shared clonotypes between healthy human individuals. Background on the study: Three plates each covered CD4 naive and memory; CD8 naive two, CD8 memory one. Overall study findings and caveats: Naive subsets tended to show greater estimated richness than memory subsets.

As concerns this clone: Its antigen is unidentified.

Germline loops: CDR1 SNHLY, CDR2 FYNNEI. The CDR3 is 14 residues long. V gave up 7 bases and J gave up 4 bases; unmatched junction bases: 6. HIV-negative, healthy adults without recent acute infections or vaccinations were the donors. The data were produced by immunoSEQ multiplex PCR, yet TCRdb's version contains in-frame clones alone and is incomplete. This sample yields around 2.5 million clones, of which 93% are seen a single time; about 0.34% belongs to the top ten. This TCR was sampled from a man between 18 and 29 years old in good health. Some clones in this sample may be carry-over from other donors' samples. This chain links TRBV2 with TRBJ1-2; 10 bases match TRBD1. Sequencing was performed on naive CD4+ T cells from PBMCs. Subset meaning: CD45RA+ positively selected. The chain's CDR3 is CASTLGQGSYGYTF. For the CDR3, the DNA is TGTGCCAGCACCCTGGGACAGGGGTCCTATGGCTACACCTTC. Variable domain in full (rest from reference TRBV2 and TRBJ1-2): EPEVTQTPSHQVTQMGQEVILRCVPISNHLYFYWYRQILGQKVEFLVSFYNNEISEKSEIFDDQFSVERPDGSNFTLKIRSTKLEDSAMYFCASTLGQGSYGYTFGSGTRLTVV.